The 27 T cell receptor beta chains reported below all come from one sample, sequenced in a study of T-cell reconstitution after alpha-beta-depleted transplantation in children. Unique molecular identifiers were incorporated when the TCRbeta library was constructed. MiXCR, run by TCRdb on the PCR reads, gives a single entry per CDR3 protein. The sample lists over 120,000 distinct CDR3 sequences; 8% to 10% were seen once. Sequences were derived from PBMCs, mostly from graft donor cells, sampled 180 days after TCRalphabeta/CD19-depleted stem cell transplant. These receptors were collected from a female patient aged 2-15 years who had a stem cell transplant for congenital amegakaryocytic thrombocytopenia, so the T cells may come from the graft donor.

This clonotype was counted many times. This chain joins TRBV12-3 or TRBV12-4 and TRBJ1-2; TRBD1 aligns across 9 bases. The CDR3 covers 14 residues. V was pared by 7 bases and J by 6 bases, with 9 bases of the junction left unmatched. The DNA for the CDR3 is TGTGCCAGCAAAGTACGGACAGGGGAGGATGGCTACACCTTC. It yields the protein CASKVRTGEDGYTF.

The chain recombines TRBV4-3 with TRBJ1-1; no clear D. Trimming pared 3 bases from V and 10 bases from J, leaving 9 bases between. Germline V lookup: CDR1 LGHNA, CDR2 YSLEER. CDR3 size: 11 residues. CDR3 DNA sequence: TGCGCCAGCAGCCATGGCCAAGGAGCTTTCTTT. Protein product: CASSHGQGAFF.

This clonotype was counted between two and nine times. The chain combines TRBV28 with TRBJ2-7, with 8 bases that match TRBD1. The germline V gene has CDR1 MDHEN and CDR2 SYDVKM. The CDR3 covers 16 residues. Losses at the gene ends were 2 bases for V and 0 bases for J; bases not matched to a gene: 6. CDR3 residues: CASSLVAGQGSYEQYF. CDR3 nucleotide sequence: TGTGCCAGCAGTTTAGTAGCCGGACAGGGCTCCTACGAGCAGTACTTC.

This clonotype was found a few times. This CDR3 is CASSPRWADTDTQYF. The CDR3 DNA sequence: TGTGCCAGCAGCCCACGGTGGGCCGACACAGATACGCAGTATTTT. This rearrangement joins TRBV7-2 to TRBJ2-3; D not resolved. The V gene lost 5 bases and the J gene lost 2 bases, with 14 bases spanning the gap. The CDR3 covers 15 residues. CDR1 SGHTA and CDR2 FQGNSA come from the germline V gene.

This clonotype was picked up many times. The rearrangement joins TRBV29-1 to TRBJ1-2, with D unresolved. This CDR3 is 13 amino acids long. Trimming left V 0 bases short and J 2 bases short, with 7 bases between. Germline V lookup: CDR1 SQVTM, CDR2 ANQGSEA. The CDR3 bases are TGCAGCGTTGAAGAGGGCAAGAACTATGGCTACACCTTC. It encodes CSVEEGKNYGYTF.

In this sample, this clonotype turned up a few times. This chain joins TRBV2 and TRBJ2-5; TRBD2 agrees at 13 bases. V was clipped by 4 bases and J by 1 base; unmatched bases: 12. The germline CDR1 and CDR2 sequences are SNHLY and FYNNEI. The CDR3 runs 19 residues. CDR3 in DNA: TGTGCCAGCAGTGTGACTGCACTAGCGGGGGGGGTCGCCCAAGAGACCCAGTACTTC. Translated: CASSVTALAGGVAQETQYF.

On this clonotype: A much larger clone is a single base away; this may be a read error. The gene calls are TRBV20-1 and TRBJ2-1; D remains ambiguous. This CDR3 is 11 amino acids long. Germline CDR1 reads DFQATT; CDR2 reads SNEGSKA (reference sequence). Trimming pared 3 bases from V and 13 bases from J, leaving 13 bases between. The CDR3: CSASQYETQFF. The DNA of the CDR3 is TGCAGTGCTAGTCAGTACGAGACCCAGTTCTTC.

In its sample, this clonotype was seen many times. The chain has TRBV20-1 and TRBJ2-5, with D possibly being TRBD1 or TRBD2 (5 bases each). This CDR3 has 13 amino acids. Trimming removed 2 bases at V and 1 base at J, with 8 bases between. Germline lookup yields CDR1 DFQATT and CDR2 SNEGSKA (reference sequence). The CDR3 nucleotides read TGCAGTGCTAGACCGGGGACCCAAGAGACCCAGTACTTC. Protein: CSARPGTQETQYF.

There are many counts of this clonotype. The chain is built from TRBV2 and TRBJ2-4; D is possibly TRBD1 (6 bases). The CDR3 totals 16 residues. The V gene lost 6 bases and the J gene lost 0 bases, with 15 bases spanning the gap. The V gene's germline CDR1 is SNHLY and CDR2 FYNNEI. The CDR3 DNA reads as TGTGCCAGCAGCCCTTCGGACAGAATAGCCAAAAACATTCAGTACTTC. Translated, it gives CASSPSDRIAKNIQYF.

Notes on this clonotype: An end of the junction does not agree with germline; a read error may underlie this. The V and J genes are TRBV3-1 and TRBJ2-5; D perhaps matches TRBD1 (5 bases). This CDR3 comprises 18 residues. The germline V gene has CDR1 LGHDT and CDR2 YNNKEL (reference sequence). This CDR3 reads CATSKVAPRTPTGETQYF. The CDR3 bases are TGTGCCACCAGCAAAGTGGCCCCTCGGACACCAACCGGGGAGACCCAGTACTTC.

The CDR3 is CASSPILSGREGNEQFF. CDR3 DNA: TGTGCCAGCAGTCCGATCCTGTCAGGGCGCGAAGGCAATGAGCAGTTCTTC. V and J are TRBV27 and TRBJ2-1; D is perhaps TRBD1 (5 bases). The CDR3 has 17 amino acids. Trimming removed 5 bases from V and 6 bases from J, with 23 bases in between. Germline V CDR1 and CDR2: MNHEY, SMNVEV (reference sequence).

The chain is built from TRBV23-1 and TRBJ2-7; weak D call: TRBD1 (6 bases). TRBV23-1 carries the ORF label, with uncertain function. This CDR3 region has 13 residues. Trimming cost V 1 base and J 4 bases, with 8 bases left between them. CDR3 coding DNA: TGCGCCAGCAGTCAATACAGGGTTTACGAGCAGTACTTC. Amino acids: CASSQYRVYEQYF.

Turning to this clonotype: This may be a read error: a much more frequent sequence differs by one nucleotide. V is TRBV28 and J is TRBJ2-7; weak D call: TRBD1 (5 bases). The CDR3 contains 13 residues. Germline V gene lookup returns CDR1 MDHEN and CDR2 SYDVKM. Trimming took off 6 bases at V and 2 bases at J, with 11 bases between the two ends. The CDR3 DNA follows: TGTGCCAGCAGGCGACAGAGCACCTACGAGCAGTACTTC. Its translation: CASRRQSTYEQYF.

This clonotype turned up a few times. CDR3 DNA sequence: TGTGCCAGCAGCCCGGGACTTTACCATCGGGTAGCCATAAACACCATATATTTT. Protein: CASSPGLYHRVAINTIYF. The chain is built from TRBV12-3 or TRBV12-4 and TRBJ1-3; tentative D call: TRBD1 (5 bases). With 6 bases removed from V and 6 bases from J, the gap between germline ends came to 27 bases. This CDR3 has 18 residues.

This clonotype has only a few counts. This rearrangement joins TRBV18 to TRBJ2-2; the match to TRBD2 covers 9 bases. Trimming took 3 bases from V and 6 from J; bases not matched to a gene: 5. This CDR3 region has 15 residues. Per the germline V gene, CDR1 is KGHSH and CDR2 is LQKENI. The CDR3 loop reads CASSPSGSVSGELFF. The CDR3 nucleotides are TGTGCCAGCTCACCTAGCGGGAGTGTTTCCGGGGAGCTGTTTTTT.

This clonotype was seen at least ten times. The chain is built from TRBV3-1 and TRBJ2-3; 8 positions agree with TRBD2. The CDR3 loop spans 16 amino acids. V trimming: 4 bases; J trimming: 0 bases; junction bases outside the gene matches: 6. Germline assignment: CDR1 LGHDT and CDR2 YNNKEL (reference sequence). The CDR3 spells CASSPRLAQSTDTQYF. CDR3 DNA: TGTGCCAGCAGCCCACGACTAGCGCAGAGCACAGATACGCAGTATTTT.

This clonotype came up a few times. V usage is TRBV5-4 and J usage is TRBJ1-3, with a possible D match to TRBD1 (6 bases). Per germline, CDR1 SGHNT and CDR2 YYREEE (reference sequence). This CDR3 is 13 amino acids long. V lost 0 bases and J 9 bases, leaving 10 bases between the germline ends. CDR3 region: CASSLGGGGTIYF. The CDR3 DNA is TGTGCCAGCAGCTTGGGCGGAGGGGGCACCATATATTTT.

This clonotype showed up many times. V is TRBV20-1 and J is TRBJ2-1, with 10 bases lining up with TRBD2. The CDR3 has 14 amino acids. The junction had 10 bases not matched to a gene; V was cut back by 6 bases and J by 8 bases. CDR1 and CDR2 (germline): DFQATT, SNEGSKA (reference sequence). CDR3 DNA sequence: TGCAGTGCCAGAAAGCGGGAGGGCCACGATGAGCAGTTCTTC. Amino acid sequence: CSARKREGHDEQFF.

In this sample, this clonotype turned up many times. This chain joins TRBV12-3 or TRBV12-4 and TRBJ2-1; 8 bases fit TRBD2. Unmatched junction bases numbered 3, after V lost 2 bases and J lost 3 bases. CDR3 size: 15 residues. The CDR3 protein is CASSLRAGVYNEQFF. In nucleotides, the CDR3 is TGTGCCAGCAGTTTACGAGCGGGAGTCTACAATGAGCAGTTCTTC.

Ten or more counts support this clonotype. The CDR3 DNA sequence: TGCAGCGTTGAAGGTTTGGGACACAGGGGGCCCTACGAGCAGTACTTC. As protein: CSVEGLGHRGPYEQYF. The chain couples TRBV29-1 to TRBJ2-7; TRBD1 aligns across 9 bases. The germline gives CDR1 SQVTM, CDR2 ANQGSEA. J lost 2 bases, V lost 1 base, and 9 bases had no gene match. The CDR3 totals 16 residues.

This clonotype was seen at least ten times. This rearrangement joins TRBV24-1 to TRBJ2-1, with D possibly being TRBD1 or TRBD2 (5 bases each). With 5 bases removed from V and 8 bases from J, the gap between germline ends came to 9 bases. The CDR3 is made up of 12 amino acids. In germline, CDR1 is KGHDR, CDR2 SFDVKD. As DNA, the CDR3 is TGTGCCACCAGTGCAGGGCGGGATGAGCAGTTCTTC. Its protein product is CATSAGRDEQFF.

At least ten counts were recorded for this clonotype. The chain combines TRBV2 with TRBJ2-5, with D tentatively TRBD1 (5 bases). V lost 2 bases to trimming and J lost 13 bases, with 11 bases between them. CDR3 size: 11 residues. Germline V CDR1 and CDR2: SNHLY, FYNNEI. The CDR3 protein is CASSELGQRYF. In DNA form, the CDR3 reads TGTGCCAGCAGTGAACTAGGACAACGGTACTTC.

This clonotype was detected many times. This rearrangement joins TRBV4-3 to TRBJ2-1, with no clear D. There are 13 residues in the CDR3. Trimming shortened V by 4 bases and J by 2 bases, and 6 bases separated the two germline ends. Germline V lookup: CDR1 LGHNA, CDR2 YSLEER. DNA for the CDR3: TGCGCCAGCAGCCCCGGACCCTACAATGAGCAGTTCTTC. Amino acid sequence: CASSPGPYNEQFF.

This chain connects TRBV19 to TRBJ1-2; the D is unclear. V lost 6 bases and J 8 bases, leaving 25 bases between the germline ends. Germline CDR1 and CDR2: LNHDA and SQIVND (reference sequence). The CDR3 has 16 amino acids. CDR3 DNA sequence: TGTGCCAGTAGAACTACAGTGACGGGGTCCCTTCGGGGCTACACCTTC. It yields the protein CASRTTVTGSLRGYTF.

This clonotype has at least ten counts. The V gene is TRBV20-1, the J gene TRBJ1-4; D unclear. The CDR3 is 18 residues long. Germline values: CDR1 DFQATT, CDR2 SNEGSKA (reference sequence). The V and J ends lost 1 base and 0 bases respectively, with 18 bases between them. CDR3 DNA: TGCAGTGCTAGAGCCCCGGGATGGGCGTCGCCAACTAATGAAAAACTGTTTTTT. It is translated as CSARAPGWASPTNEKLFF.

Many counts were recorded for this clonotype. This chain uses TRBV5-1 with TRBJ2-5; TRBD1 is a possible D gene (6 bases). The CDR3 runs to 14 residues. Germline V CDR1 and CDR2: SGHRS, YFSETQ. V lost 4 bases and J 5 bases, leaving 15 bases between the germline ends. The CDR3 region has the DNA TGCGCCAGCAGCCGAACCCGACAGGAGGAGACCCAGTACTTC. Amino acid sequence: CASSRTRQEETQYF.

This clonotype was detected many times. The J gene is TRBJ2-7, the V gene TRBV3-1; a possible D gene is TRBD1 (6 bases). The ends were cut back, 2 bases at V and 3 bases at J, with 20 bases in the middle. The CDR3 extends over 17 amino acids. Looked up from germline, CDR1 is LGHDT and CDR2 is YNNKEL (reference sequence). CDR3 amino acids: CASSQRTSRQAFYEQYF. CDR3 DNA: TGTGCCAGCAGCCAAAGGACATCCCGACAGGCCTTCTACGAGCAGTACTTC.